This TCR beta chain is from a study of cytomegalovirus exposure and HLA in healthy donors. The study ran its PCR with 60 Vbeta and 13 Jbeta primers. This table comes from immunoSEQ multiplex PCR, and its TCRdb copy is limited to in-frame clones, with some not included. The table lists roughly 100,000 clones, approximately 64% of them singletons. Germline loops: CDR1 SGHNT, CDR2 YYREEE (reference sequence). CDR3 length: 14 amino acids. Trimming took 6 bases from V and 4 from J, leaving 15 bases between them. The rearrangement joins TRBV5-4 to TRBJ2-3; TRBD2 might be the D (5 bases). Material for sequencing was PBMCs. The receptor comes from a boy younger than 18 in good health and CMV-seropositive. CDR3 bases: TGTGCCAGCACTAACCGGACTCATCCAGATACGCAGTATTTT. This sequence encodes CASTNRTHPDTQYF.